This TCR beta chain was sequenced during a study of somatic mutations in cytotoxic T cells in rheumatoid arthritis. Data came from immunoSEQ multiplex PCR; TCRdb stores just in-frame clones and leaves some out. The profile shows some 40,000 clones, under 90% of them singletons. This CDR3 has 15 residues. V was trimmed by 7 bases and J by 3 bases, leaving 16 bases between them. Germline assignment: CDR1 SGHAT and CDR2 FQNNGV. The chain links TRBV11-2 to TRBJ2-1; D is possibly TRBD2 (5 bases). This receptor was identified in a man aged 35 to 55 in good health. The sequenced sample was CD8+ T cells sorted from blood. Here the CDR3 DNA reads TGTGCCAGCACCACGGTGGCGGGCGGCTACAATGAGCAGTTCTTC. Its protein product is CASTTVAGGYNEQFF.